Below, one T cell receptor beta chain is given with its context. Time point indicated: newly diagnosed GD, antithyroid drugs for less than 3 months. There was RNA extracted from PBMCs, and the TCR library was made from it. Investigators report Graves' disease was diagnosed under American Thyroid Association guidelines. This entry comes from a study of regulatory T cells in long-lasting Graves disease. In germline, CDR1 is MGHRA, CDR2 YSYEKL. This CDR3 has 15 amino acids. With 1 base removed from V and 4 bases from J, the gap between germline ends came to 13 bases. iRepertoire HTBI primers and Arm-PCR of CDR3 regions built TCR beta libraries. TCRdb re-called the multiplex PCR reads with MiXCR, one entry per CDR3 protein. The table shows fewer than 650,000 distinct CDR3 sequences, with approximately 15% occurring only once. This sample also appeared in a second study, on T cells in Graves' hyperthyroidism and ophthalmopathy.

This TCR came from a woman aged 25 to 39 with Graves disease. The genes are TRBV4-1 and TRBJ1-2; a possible D gene is TRBD1 (5 bases). Here the sequenced sample was peripheral blood mononuclear cells (PBMCs), taken at new diagnosis, from a patient treated with antithyroid drugs. The CDR3 loop reads CASSQGPREIYGYTF. The CDR3 DNA follows: TGCGCCAGCAGCCAAGGTCCCAGGGAGATCTATGGCTACACCTTC.